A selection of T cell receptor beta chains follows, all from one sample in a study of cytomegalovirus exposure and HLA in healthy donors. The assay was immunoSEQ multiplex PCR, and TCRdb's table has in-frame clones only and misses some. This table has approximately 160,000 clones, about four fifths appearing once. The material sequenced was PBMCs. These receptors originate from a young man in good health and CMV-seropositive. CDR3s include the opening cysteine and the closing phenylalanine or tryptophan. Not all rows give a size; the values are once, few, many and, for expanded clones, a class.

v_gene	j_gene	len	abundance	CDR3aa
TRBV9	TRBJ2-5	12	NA	CASSVGGFQLNF
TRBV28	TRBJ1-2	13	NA	CASSFPQARGYTF
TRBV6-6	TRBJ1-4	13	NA	CASSPQGERKLFF
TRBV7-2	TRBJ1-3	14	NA	CASSLDSTGNTIYF
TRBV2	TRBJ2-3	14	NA	CASRGLAGADTQYF
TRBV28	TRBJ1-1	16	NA	CASSFPTSRGGTEAFF
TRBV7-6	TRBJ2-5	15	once	CASSAPSLAVETQYF
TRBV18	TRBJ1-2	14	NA	CASSPNRGQVGYTF
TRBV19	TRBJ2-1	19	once	CASSAGLVSLHSSYNEQFF
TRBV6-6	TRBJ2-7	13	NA	CASARESTYEQYF
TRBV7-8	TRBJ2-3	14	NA	CASRPHDRVDTQYF
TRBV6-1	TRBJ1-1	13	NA	CASSETGNTEAFF
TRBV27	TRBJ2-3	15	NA	CASKPGLAGTDTQYF
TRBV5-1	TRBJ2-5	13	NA	CASRAIGEETQYF
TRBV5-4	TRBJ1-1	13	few	CASSRGQGPEAFF
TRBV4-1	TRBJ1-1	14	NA	CASSPTKGWEVVFF
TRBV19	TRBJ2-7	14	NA	CASNPTTRSYEQYF
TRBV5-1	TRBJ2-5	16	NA	CASSRNPQGTSETQYF
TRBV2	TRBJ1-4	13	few	CASSEVRVEKLFF
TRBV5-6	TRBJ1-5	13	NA	CASSLTGSGTQHF
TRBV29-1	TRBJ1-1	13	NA	CSARGQMNTEAFF
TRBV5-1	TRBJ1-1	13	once	CASSYRENTEAFF